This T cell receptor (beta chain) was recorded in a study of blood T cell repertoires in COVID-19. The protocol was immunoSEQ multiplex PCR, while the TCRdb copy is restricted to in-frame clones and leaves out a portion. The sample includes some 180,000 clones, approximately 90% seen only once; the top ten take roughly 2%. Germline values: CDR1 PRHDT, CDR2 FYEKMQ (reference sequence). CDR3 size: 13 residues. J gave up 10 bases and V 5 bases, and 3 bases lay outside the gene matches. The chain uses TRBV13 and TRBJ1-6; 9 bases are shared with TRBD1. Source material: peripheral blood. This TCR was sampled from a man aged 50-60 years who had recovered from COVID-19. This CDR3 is CASSRTGESPLHF. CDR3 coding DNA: TGTGCCAGCAGCCGGACAGGGGAGTCACCCCTCCACTTT.